The rows below give T cell receptor beta chains drawn from one sample of a study of control samples from healthy donors and cancer patients. Clones were read by immunoSEQ multiplex PCR, and TCRdb kept only the in-frame ones, dropping some. This sample's table has roughly 200,000 clones. Sequenced material: blood. These TCRs come from a woman under 40 in good health. The CDR3 runs from the conserved cysteine through the conserved F or W. D genes are given only for firm matches.

J: TRBJ2-6
D: .
V: TRBV18
DNA: TGTGCCAGCTCACCCATCGGGGGCTCGGGGGCCAACGTCCTGACTTTC
CDR3: CASSPIGGSGANVLTF

J: TRBJ2-7
D: TRBD1
V: TRBV11-3
DNA: TGTGCCAGCAGCCTAGACAGGGGAATTGACGAGCAGTACTTC
CDR3: CASSLDRGIDEQYF

J: TRBJ2-3
D: .
V: TRBV5-1
DNA: TGCGCCAGCAGCTTGGGGACGGGGGCGCGGGGCACAGATACGCAGTATTTT
CDR3: CASSLGTGARGTDTQYF

J: TRBJ1-4
D: TRBD1
V: TRBV7-2
DNA: TGTGCCAGCAGCTCGGCCGGGACAGGATGGGCCAGCGAAAAACTGTTTTTT
CDR3: CASSSAGTGWASEKLFF

J: TRBJ1-1
D: .
V: TRBV19
DNA: TGTGCCAGTTCTCAGTACACTGAAGCTTTCTTT
CDR3: CASSQYTEAFF

J: TRBJ2-5
D: .
V: TRBV5-1
DNA: TGCGCCAGCAGCCTTTGGACGGCCCGTTCATCGGAGACCCAGTACTTC
CDR3: CASSLWTARSSETQYF

J: TRBJ2-7
D: .
V: TRBV11-2
DNA: TGTGCCAGCACCTTTTCGGCCCTAGGGGAGCAGTACTTC
CDR3: CASTFSALGEQYF

J: TRBJ2-7
D: .
V: TRBV7-6
DNA: TGTGCCAGCAGCTCCCTAAAGACCGGAGAGCAGTACTTC
CDR3: CASSSLKTGEQYF

J: TRBJ2-7
D: TRBD1
V: TRBV4-3
DNA: TGCGCCAGCAGCCAAGATCGTACACTGACAGGGGGGCAGTACTTC
CDR3: CASSQDRTLTGGQYF

J: TRBJ2-2
D: .
V: TRBV30
DNA: TGTGCCTGGAGTGCCTGGGAAGTGGGAGCCGGGGAGCTGTTTTTT
CDR3: CAWSAWEVGAGELFF

J: TRBJ2-6
D: .
V: TRBV27
DNA: TGTGCCAGCACCCTGGCAGGGTCCGGGGCCAACGTCCTGACTTTC
CDR3: CASTLAGSGANVLTF

J: TRBJ2-3
D: .
V: TRBV19
DNA: TGTGCCAGTTCGCTCCGGGCTCACACTCACACAGATACGCAGTATTTT
CDR3: CASSLRAHTHTDTQYF

J: TRBJ2-5
D: .
V: TRBV28
DNA: TGTGCCAGCAGTTTTCTAGGCAAGACCCAGTACTTC
CDR3: CASSFLGKTQYF

J: TRBJ2-1
D: .
V: TRBV28
DNA: TGTGCCAGCAGTTTACGTCTTGGTCCCGGCGGAAATGAGCAGTTCTTC
CDR3: CASSLRLGPGGNEQFF

J: TRBJ2-7
D: .
V: TRBV28
DNA: TGTGCCAGTGCGGGACCAGGGGTCGTAAACGAGCAGTACTTC
CDR3: CASAGPGVVNEQYF

J: TRBJ1-1
D: .
V: TRBV7-3
DNA: TGTGCCAGCAGCGAACAAAAGAACACTGAAGCTTTCTTT
CDR3: CASSEQKNTEAFF

J: TRBJ1-5
D: .
V: TRBV2
DNA: TGTGCCAGCAGTGATACGAATCAGCCCCAGCATTTT
CDR3: CASSDTNQPQHF

J: TRBJ1-5
D: TRBD1
V: TRBV28
DNA: TGTGCCAGCAGTTCCTATGGGGACAGAGTCAATCAGCCCCAGCATTTT
CDR3: CASSSYGDRVNQPQHF

J: TRBJ1-1
D: .
V: TRBV20-1
DNA: TGCAGTGCTCGTGCCCGTAACACTGAAGCTTTCTTT
CDR3: CSARARNTEAFF

J: TRBJ1-2
D: .
V: TRBV12-3/TRBV12-4
DNA: TGTGCCAGCAGTTTGACGGTGGGAGGCTACACCTTC
CDR3: CASSLTVGGYTF

J: TRBJ1-1
D: TRBD1
V: TRBV11-2
DNA: TGTGCCAGCAGCTTGACAGGGGACACTGAAGCTTTCTTT
CDR3: CASSLTGDTEAFF

J: TRBJ1-1
D: .
V: TRBV24-1
DNA: TGTGCCACCAGTGATTCGACAGGTTCTGAAGCTTTCTTT
CDR3: CATSDSTGSEAFF

J: TRBJ1-6
D: .
V: TRBV4-1
DNA: TGCGCCAGCAGCCAAGAAGCCGCCAGCTCCTATAATTCACCCCTCCACTTT
CDR3: CASSQEAASSYNSPLHF

J: TRBJ1-6
D: TRBD1
V: TRBV11-3
DNA: TGTGCCAGCAGCCGGACAGGGGCGAATTCACCCCTCCACTTT
CDR3: CASSRTGANSPLHF

J: TRBJ2-7
D: TRBD2
V: TRBV27
DNA: TGTGCCAGCAGTTTAACGGGGGGGAACACCTACGAGCAGTACTTC
CDR3: CASSLTGGNTYEQYF

J: TRBJ1-5
D: .
V: TRBV4-3
DNA: TGCGCCAGCAGCCAAGAAAGCAGGTCTAATCAGCCCCAGCATTTT
CDR3: CASSQESRSNQPQHF

J: TRBJ1-2
D: .
V: TRBV12-3/TRBV12-4
DNA: TGTGCCAGCAGTTTTCACTATGGCTACACCTTC
CDR3: CASSFHYGYTF

J: TRBJ2-1
D: TRBD2
V: TRBV5-6
DNA: TGTGCCAGCAGTCAACCGGGACTAGCGGGGGGGCCAGATGAGCAGTTCTTC
CDR3: CASSQPGLAGGPDEQFF

J: TRBJ1-4
D: .
V: TRBV2
DNA: TGTGCCCTACAGCAAATCGGAGGACTGTTTTTT
CDR3: CALQQIGGLFF

J: TRBJ1-1
D: .
V: TRBV10-3
DNA: TGTGCCATCAAAAAAGATATGAACACTGAAGCTTTCTTT
CDR3: CAIKKDMNTEAFF

J: TRBJ1-4
D: TRBD1
V: TRBV11-2
DNA: TGTGCCAGCAGCTGGACAGGCTCTAAGGAAAAACTGTTTTTT
CDR3: CASSWTGSKEKLFF

J: TRBJ1-6
D: .
V: TRBV3-1/TRBV3-2
DNA: TGTGCCAGCAGTTCCAACAGGGTTAATTCACCCCTCCACTTT
CDR3: CASSSNRVNSPLHF

J: TRBJ1-1
D: .
V: TRBV27
DNA: TGTGCCAGCCGTCAGCGGCAGGGGAGGAACACTGAAGCTTTCTTT
CDR3: CASRQRQGRNTEAFF

J: TRBJ1-6
D: .
V: TRBV4-3
DNA: TGCGCCAGCAGCCAAGATAACCCTAATTCACCCCTCCACTTT
CDR3: CASSQDNPNSPLHF

J: TRBJ2-7
D: TRBD2
V: TRBV9
DNA: TGTGCCAGCAGCGTAGACGGGGGGATTTCCTCCTACGAGCAGTACTTC
CDR3: CASSVDGGISSYEQYF

J: TRBJ1-1
D: .
V: TRBV4-1
DNA: TGCGCCAGCAGCCAAGTCCGGGGAGACACTGAAGCTTTCTTT
CDR3: CASSQVRGDTEAFF

J: TRBJ2-1
D: TRBD2
V: TRBV29-1
DNA: TGCAGCGTTGCGGGGGGGGCTTCCTACAATGAGCAGTTCTTC
CDR3: CSVAGGASYNEQFF

J: TRBJ1-6
D: .
V: TRBV9
DNA: TGTGCCAGCAGCCGACAGGCCGGGGATTCACCCCTCCACTTT
CDR3: CASSRQAGDSPLHF

J: TRBJ1-1
D: .
V: TRBV7-2
DNA: TGTGCCAGCAGCTTCAGGGGCGGGAACACTGAAGCTTTCTTT
CDR3: CASSFRGGNTEAFF

J: TRBJ1-3
D: .
V: TRBV28
DNA: TGTGCCAGCAGTTTACCAGGGGACGGAAACACCATATATTTT
CDR3: CASSLPGDGNTIYF

J: TRBJ1-2
D: TRBD1
V: TRBV10-3
DNA: TGTGCCATCAGTGATCCTAACAGGGGGTCTAACTATGGCTACACCTTC
CDR3: CAISDPNRGSNYGYTF

J: TRBJ1-4
D: .
V: TRBV5-1
DNA: TGCGCCAGCAGCACGGACCTTAATGAAAAACTGTTTTTT
CDR3: CASSTDLNEKLFF

J: TRBJ2-2
D: .
V: TRBV7-9
DNA: TGTGCCAGCAGCCCGATTAGGGGGTCCGGGGAGCTGTTTTTT
CDR3: CASSPIRGSGELFF

J: TRBJ2-1
D: .
V: TRBV4-1
DNA: TGCGCCAGCAGCCAAGAAGGGGCCAGGGTCTCCTACAATGAGCAGTTCTTC
CDR3: CASSQEGARVSYNEQFF

J: TRBJ2-7
D: .
V: TRBV18
DNA: TGTGCCAGCTCACCACCTCCCGGTACCTACGAGCAGTACTTC
CDR3: CASSPPPGTYEQYF

J: TRBJ2-7
D: .
V: TRBV5-6
DNA: TGTGCCAGCAGCTTGTTCGAAGGAAAGCAGTACTTC
CDR3: CASSLFEGKQYF

J: TRBJ1-3
D: .
V: TRBV12-3/TRBV12-4
DNA: TGTGCCAGCAGTCTCTCTGGAAACACCATATATTTT
CDR3: CASSLSGNTIYF

J: TRBJ2-7
D: .
V: TRBV6-5
DNA: TGTGCCAGCAGGGCCTTGGCGGCCTTGAACGAGCAGTACTTC
CDR3: CASRALAALNEQYF

J: TRBJ1-1
D: .
V: TRBV6-2/TRBV6-3
DNA: TGTGCCAGCAGTTATTATCGACCTAACACTGAAGCTTTCTTT
CDR3: CASSYYRPNTEAFF

J: TRBJ2-1
D: TRBD1
V: TRBV5-6
DNA: TGTGCCAGCAGCCCAGGACAGGCTAACAATGAGCAGTTCTTC
CDR3: CASSPGQANNEQFF

J: TRBJ2-5
D: .
V: TRBV3-1/TRBV3-2
DNA: TGTGCCAGCAGCCCCCCGGGGATAGAAGAGACCCAGTACTTC
CDR3: CASSPPGIEETQYF

J: TRBJ2-3
D: .
V: TRBV19
DNA: TGTGCCAGTAGTCTGGGTCTTACGATCACAGATACGCAGTATTTT
CDR3: CASSLGLTITDTQYF

J: TRBJ2-7
D: TRBD1
V: TRBV5-1
DNA: TGCGCCAGCAGGCGACGTGGACAGGGGACAACCTACGAGCAGTACTTC
CDR3: CASRRRGQGTTYEQYF

J: TRBJ1-6
D: .
V: TRBV5-6
DNA: TGTGCCAGCAGTCACCAGGCTCCGGGACGTACACCTTATAATTCACCCCTCCACTTT
CDR3: CASSHQAPGRTPYNSPLHF

J: TRBJ1-6
D: .
V: TRBV15
DNA: TGTGCCACCAGCTTCAAGGATCCCAATTCACCCCTCCACTTT
CDR3: CATSFKDPNSPLHF

J: TRBJ2-1
D: TRBD1
V: TRBV7-3
DNA: TGTGCCAGCAGCCCTACAGGGGGCTCCTACAATGAGCAGTTCTTC
CDR3: CASSPTGGSYNEQFF